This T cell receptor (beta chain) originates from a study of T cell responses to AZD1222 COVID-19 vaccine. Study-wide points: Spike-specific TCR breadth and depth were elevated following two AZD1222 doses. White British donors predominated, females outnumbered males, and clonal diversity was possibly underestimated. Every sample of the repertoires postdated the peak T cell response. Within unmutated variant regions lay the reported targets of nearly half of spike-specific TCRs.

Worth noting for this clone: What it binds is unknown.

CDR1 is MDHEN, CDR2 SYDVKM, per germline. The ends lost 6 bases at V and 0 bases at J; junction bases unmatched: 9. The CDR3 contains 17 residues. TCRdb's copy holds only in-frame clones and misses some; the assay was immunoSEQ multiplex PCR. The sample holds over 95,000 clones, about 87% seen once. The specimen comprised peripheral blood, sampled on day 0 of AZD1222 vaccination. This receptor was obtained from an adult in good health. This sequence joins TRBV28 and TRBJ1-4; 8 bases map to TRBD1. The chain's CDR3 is CASSPPGGDATNEKLFF. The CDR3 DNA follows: TGTGCCAGCAGCCCCCCAGGGGGCGATGCAACTAATGAAAAACTGTTTTTT. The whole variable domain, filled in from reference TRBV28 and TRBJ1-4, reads DVKVTQSSRYLVKRTGEKVFLECVQDMDHENMFWYRQDPGLGLRLIYFSYDVKMKEKGDIPEGYSVSREKKERFSLILESASTNQTSMYLCASSPPGGDATNEKLFFGSGTQLSVL.